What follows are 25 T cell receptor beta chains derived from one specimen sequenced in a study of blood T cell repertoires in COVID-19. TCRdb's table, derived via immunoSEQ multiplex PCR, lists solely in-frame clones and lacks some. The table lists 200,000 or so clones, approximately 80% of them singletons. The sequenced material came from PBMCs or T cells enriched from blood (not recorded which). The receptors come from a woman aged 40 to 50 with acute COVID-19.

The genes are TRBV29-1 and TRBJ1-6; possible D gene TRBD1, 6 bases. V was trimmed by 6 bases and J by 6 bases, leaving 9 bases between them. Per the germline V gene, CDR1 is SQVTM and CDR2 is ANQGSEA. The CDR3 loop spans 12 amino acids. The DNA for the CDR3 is TGCAGCGTGAGGACAGCTAATTCACCCCTCCACTTT. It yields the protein CSVRTANSPLHF.

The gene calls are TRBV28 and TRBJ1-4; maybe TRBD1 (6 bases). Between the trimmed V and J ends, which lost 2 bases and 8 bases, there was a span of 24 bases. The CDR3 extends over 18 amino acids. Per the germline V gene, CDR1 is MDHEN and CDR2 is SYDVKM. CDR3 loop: CASSLRGWGGPRKEKLFF. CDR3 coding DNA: TGTGCCAGCAGTTTAAGAGGTTGGGGGGGCCCCAGGAAAGAAAAACTGTTTTTT.

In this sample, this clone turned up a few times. Written as DNA, the CDR3 is TGTGCCAGCAGCAAGGGGCAGTTCAATGAGCAGTTCTTC. It encodes CASSKGQFNEQFF. The chain is built from TRBV7-2 and TRBJ2-1; D is perhaps TRBD1 (5 bases). The CDR3 sequence is 13 residues long. The V end was cut by 5 bases, the J end by 6 bases, with 11 bases between. CDR1 and CDR2 from the germline V gene are SGHTA and FQGNSA.

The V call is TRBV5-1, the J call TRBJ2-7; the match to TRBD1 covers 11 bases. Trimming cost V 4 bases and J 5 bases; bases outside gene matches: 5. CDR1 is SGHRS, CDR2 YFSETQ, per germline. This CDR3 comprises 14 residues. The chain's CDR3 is CASSRDRGTDEQYF. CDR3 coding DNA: TGCGCCAGCAGCCGGGACAGGGGGACCGACGAGCAGTACTTC.

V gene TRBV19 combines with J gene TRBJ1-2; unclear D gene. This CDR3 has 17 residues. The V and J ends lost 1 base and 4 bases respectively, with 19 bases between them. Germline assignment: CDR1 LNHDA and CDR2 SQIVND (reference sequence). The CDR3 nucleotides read TGTGCCAGTAGTATAGGGTGGGAGGAAGCCTCAGTCTATGGCTACACCTTC. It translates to CASSIGWEEASVYGYTF.

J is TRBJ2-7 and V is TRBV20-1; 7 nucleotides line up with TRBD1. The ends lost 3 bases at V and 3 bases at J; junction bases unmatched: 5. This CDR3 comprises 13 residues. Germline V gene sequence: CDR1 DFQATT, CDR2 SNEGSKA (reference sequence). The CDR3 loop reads CSASRPGGYEQYF. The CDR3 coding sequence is TGCAGTGCTAGTCGTCCAGGGGGCTACGAGCAGTACTTC.

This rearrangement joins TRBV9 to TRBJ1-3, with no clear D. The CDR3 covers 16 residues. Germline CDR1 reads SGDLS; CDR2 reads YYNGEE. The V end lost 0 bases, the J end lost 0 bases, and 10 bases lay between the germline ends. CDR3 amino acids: CASSVGTFGSGNTIYF. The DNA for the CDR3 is TGTGCCAGCAGCGTAGGGACTTTCGGCTCTGGAAACACCATATATTTT.

The CDR3 spells CASSFRLNQPQHF. For the CDR3, the DNA is TGTGCCAGCAGCTTCAGGCTAAATCAGCCCCAGCATTTT. This chain joins TRBV11-2 and TRBJ1-5; D remains ambiguous. Per germline, CDR1 SGHAT and CDR2 FQNNGV. The CDR3 loop spans 13 amino acids. The V end was cut by 3 bases, the J end by 4 bases, with 7 bases between. The complete variable domain, with remaining parts taken from reference TRBV11-2 and TRBJ1-5, reads EAGVAQSPRYKIIEKRQSVAFWCNPISGHATLYWYQQILGQGPKLLIQFQNNGVVDDSQLPKDRFSAERLKGVDSTLKIQPAKLEDSAVYLCASSFRLNQPQHFGDGTRLSIL.

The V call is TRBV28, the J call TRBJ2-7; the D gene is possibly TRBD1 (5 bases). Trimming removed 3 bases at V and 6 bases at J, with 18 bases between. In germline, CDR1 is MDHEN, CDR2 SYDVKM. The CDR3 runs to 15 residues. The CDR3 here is CASSFYPGSSGEQYF. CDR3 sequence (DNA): TGTGCCAGCAGTTTTTACCCAGGGTCGTCCGGCGAGCAGTACTTC.

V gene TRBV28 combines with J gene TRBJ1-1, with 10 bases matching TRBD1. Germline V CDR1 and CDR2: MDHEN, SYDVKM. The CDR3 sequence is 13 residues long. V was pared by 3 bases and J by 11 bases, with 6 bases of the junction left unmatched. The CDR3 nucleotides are TGTGCCAGCAGTTTCCGGGGACAGGGGAGGGCTTTCTTT. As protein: CASSFRGQGRAFF.

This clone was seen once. DNA of the CDR3: TGTGCCACCAGCAGACCAAGGGGGGGAGCAAATGAAAAACTGTTTTTT. The encoded protein is CATSRPRGGANEKLFF. This sequence joins TRBV15 and TRBJ1-4, with a tentative D call TRBD1 (6 bases). From germline, CDR1 is LNHNV and CDR2 YYDKDF (reference sequence). The CDR3 is made up of 16 amino acids. Trimming shortened V by 2 bases and J by 5 bases, and 15 bases separated the two germline ends.

The DNA of the CDR3 is TGTGCCAGCAGCCAGGACAGCCGTCGGCGCTACACCTTC. It specifies CASSQDSRRRYTF. The V and J genes are TRBV7-9 and TRBJ1-2; a possible D gene is TRBD1 (6 bases). V was clipped by 5 bases and J by 9 bases, with 16 bases between them. The germline V gene has CDR1 SEHNR and CDR2 FQNEAQ (reference sequence). The CDR3 consists of 13 residues.

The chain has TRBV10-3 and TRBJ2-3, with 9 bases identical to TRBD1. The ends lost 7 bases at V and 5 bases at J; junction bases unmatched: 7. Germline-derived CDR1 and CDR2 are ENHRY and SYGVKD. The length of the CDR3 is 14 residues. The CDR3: CAIKRTGEGDTQYF. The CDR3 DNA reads TGTGCCATCAAAAGGACAGGGGAAGGAGATACGCAGTATTTT.

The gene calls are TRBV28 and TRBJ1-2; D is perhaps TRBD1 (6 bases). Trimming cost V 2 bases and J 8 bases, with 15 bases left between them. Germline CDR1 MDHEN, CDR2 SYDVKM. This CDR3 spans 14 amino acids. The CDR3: CASSLRGGKRGYTF. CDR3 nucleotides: TGTGCCAGCAGTTTAAGGGGGGGTAAACGCGGCTACACCTTC.

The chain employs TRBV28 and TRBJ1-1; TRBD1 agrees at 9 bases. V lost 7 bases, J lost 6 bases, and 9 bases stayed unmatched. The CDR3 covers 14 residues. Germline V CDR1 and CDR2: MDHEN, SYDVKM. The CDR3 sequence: CASTRDRVRAEAFF. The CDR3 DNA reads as TGTGCCAGCACTCGGGACAGGGTTCGTGCTGAAGCTTTCTTT.

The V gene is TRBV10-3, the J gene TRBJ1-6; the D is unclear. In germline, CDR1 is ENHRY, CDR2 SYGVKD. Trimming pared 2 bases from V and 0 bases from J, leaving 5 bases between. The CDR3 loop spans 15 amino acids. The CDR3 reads CAISERDSYNSPLHF. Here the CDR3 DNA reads TGTGCCATCAGTGAGCGGGACTCCTATAATTCACCCCTCCACTTT.

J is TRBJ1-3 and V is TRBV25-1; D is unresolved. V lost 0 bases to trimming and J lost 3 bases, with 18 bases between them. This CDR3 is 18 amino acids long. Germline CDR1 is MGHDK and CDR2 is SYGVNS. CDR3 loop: CASSEYFGGDSGGNTIYF. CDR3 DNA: TGTGCCAGCAGTGAATACTTTGGAGGCGATAGCGGTGGAAACACCATATATTTT. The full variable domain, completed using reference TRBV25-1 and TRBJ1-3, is EADIYQTPRYLVIGTGKKITLECSQTMGHDKMYWYQQDPGMELHLIHYSYGVNSTEKGDLSSESTVSRIRTEHFPLTLESARPSHTSQYLCASSEYFGGDSGGNTIYFGEGSWLTVV.

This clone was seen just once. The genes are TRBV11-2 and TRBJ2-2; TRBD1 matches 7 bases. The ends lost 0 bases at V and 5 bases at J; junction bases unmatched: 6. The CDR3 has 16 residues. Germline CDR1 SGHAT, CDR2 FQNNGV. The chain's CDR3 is CASSLDRVRGTGELFF. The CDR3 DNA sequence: TGTGCCAGCAGCTTAGATCGGGTCAGGGGGACCGGGGAGCTGTTTTTT.

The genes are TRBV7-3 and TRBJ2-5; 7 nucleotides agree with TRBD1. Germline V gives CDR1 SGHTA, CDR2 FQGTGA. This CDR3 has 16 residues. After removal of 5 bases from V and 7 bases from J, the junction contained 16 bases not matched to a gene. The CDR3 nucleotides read TGTGCCAGCAGCCCCCTAGGGGGACAGTCCTTTGGGACCCAGTACTTC. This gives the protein CASSPLGGQSFGTQYF.

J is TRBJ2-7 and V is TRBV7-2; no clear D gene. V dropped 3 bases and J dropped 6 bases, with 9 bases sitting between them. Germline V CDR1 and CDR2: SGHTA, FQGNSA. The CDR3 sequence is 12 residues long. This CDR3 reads CASSFEVGEQYF. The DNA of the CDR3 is TGTGCCAGCAGCTTCGAGGTAGGCGAGCAGTACTTC.

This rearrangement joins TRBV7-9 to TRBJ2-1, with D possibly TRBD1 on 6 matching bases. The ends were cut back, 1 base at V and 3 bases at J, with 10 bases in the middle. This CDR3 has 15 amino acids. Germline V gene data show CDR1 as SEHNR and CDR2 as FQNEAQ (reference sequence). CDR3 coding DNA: TGTGCCAGCAGCTTAGGAGGGGGTCACTACAATGAGCAGTTCTTC. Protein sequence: CASSLGGGHYNEQFF.

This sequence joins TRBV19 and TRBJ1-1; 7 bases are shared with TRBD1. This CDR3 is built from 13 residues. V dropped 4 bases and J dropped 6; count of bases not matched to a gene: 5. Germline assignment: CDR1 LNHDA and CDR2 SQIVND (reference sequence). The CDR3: CASSTDREAEAFF. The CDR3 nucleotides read TGTGCCAGTAGTACAGACAGGGAGGCTGAAGCTTTCTTT.

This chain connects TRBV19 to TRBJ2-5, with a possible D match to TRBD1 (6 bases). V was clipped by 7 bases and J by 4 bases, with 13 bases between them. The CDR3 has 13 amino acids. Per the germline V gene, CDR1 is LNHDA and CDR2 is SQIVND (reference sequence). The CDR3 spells CASNGGAGETQYF. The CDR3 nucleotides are TGTGCCAGTAATGGGGGCGCCGGAGAGACCCAGTACTTC.

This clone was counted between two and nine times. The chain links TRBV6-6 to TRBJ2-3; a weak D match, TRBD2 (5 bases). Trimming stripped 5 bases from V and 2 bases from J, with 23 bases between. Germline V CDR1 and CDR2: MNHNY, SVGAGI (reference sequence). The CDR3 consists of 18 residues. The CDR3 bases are TGTGCCAGCAGTCCCCATTCTCTGAGGGCGCCCGACACAGATACGCAGTATTTT. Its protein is CASSPHSLRAPDTDTQYF.

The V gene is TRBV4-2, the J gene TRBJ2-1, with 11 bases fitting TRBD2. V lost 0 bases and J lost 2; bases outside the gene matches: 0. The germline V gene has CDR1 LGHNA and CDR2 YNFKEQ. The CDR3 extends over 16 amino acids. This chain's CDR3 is CASSQETSGAYNEQFF. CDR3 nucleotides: TGTGCCAGCAGCCAAGAGACTAGCGGGGCCTACAATGAGCAGTTCTTC.